This T cell receptor (beta chain) was documented in a study of blood T cells in healthy people across ages. Whole-study results and caveats: Relative to aged donors, long-lived donors carried more naive CD4+ cells and displayed higher diversity.

A second PCR, run for roughly 7 to 12 cycles, used a sample-barcoded 5' primer plus a J-beta primer mix. Via MiXCR, TCRdb re-called the 5' RACE reads, giving one row per CDR3 protein. The data contain roughly 1.7 million distinct CDR3 sequences, around 35% of them seen just once; the ten biggest clones take up around 11%. Concerning this clonotype itself: Antigen specificity is unknown.

Material: blood. The receptor was isolated from a woman in her twenties or thirties in good health.

CDR3 in amino acids: CASSYARGGMNTEAFF. The CDR3, as DNA: TGTGCCAGCAGCTACGCCCGAGGAGGAATGAACACTGAAGCTTTCTTT. The gene calls are TRBV5-4 and TRBJ1-1; no firm D call. V was clipped by 3 bases and J by 0 bases, with 15 bases between them. Germline values: CDR1 SGHNT, CDR2 YYREEE (reference sequence). The CDR3 has 16 amino acids.